The sequence of this T cell receptor (beta chain) was determined in a study of spatial heterogeneity in lung cancer. The wider study: The count of detected beta-chain sequences consistently exceeded that of alpha-chain sequences.

Study-level findings and limits: Mutation tallies in tumors tracked expanded intratumoral alpha and beta TCR counts.

This CDR3 has 19 residues. With V trimmed by 0 bases and J by 0 bases, 10 bases remained unmatched. The germline CDR1 and CDR2 sequences are MGHRA and YSYEKL. Each TCR cDNA molecule bore a unique molecular identifier. TCRdb redid the calling of the 5' RACE reads with MiXCR, one entry per CDR3 protein. The sample has around 8,100 distinct CDR3 sequences, over 9.5% seen once. This clonotype was recorded many times. Its antigen is unidentified. The time point here: sample taken at primary tumor resection. The clonotype originates from a male donor with early-stage non-small cell lung cancer. Sequenced here: lung tumor tissue, sampled at surgery. J is TRBJ2-1 and V is TRBV4-1, with 8 bases fitting TRBD2. CDR3 residues: CASSQDPAGALSSYNEQFF. CDR3 DNA: TGCGCCAGCAGCCAAGACCCAGCGGGAGCCTTGAGCTCCTACAATGAGCAGTTCTTC.